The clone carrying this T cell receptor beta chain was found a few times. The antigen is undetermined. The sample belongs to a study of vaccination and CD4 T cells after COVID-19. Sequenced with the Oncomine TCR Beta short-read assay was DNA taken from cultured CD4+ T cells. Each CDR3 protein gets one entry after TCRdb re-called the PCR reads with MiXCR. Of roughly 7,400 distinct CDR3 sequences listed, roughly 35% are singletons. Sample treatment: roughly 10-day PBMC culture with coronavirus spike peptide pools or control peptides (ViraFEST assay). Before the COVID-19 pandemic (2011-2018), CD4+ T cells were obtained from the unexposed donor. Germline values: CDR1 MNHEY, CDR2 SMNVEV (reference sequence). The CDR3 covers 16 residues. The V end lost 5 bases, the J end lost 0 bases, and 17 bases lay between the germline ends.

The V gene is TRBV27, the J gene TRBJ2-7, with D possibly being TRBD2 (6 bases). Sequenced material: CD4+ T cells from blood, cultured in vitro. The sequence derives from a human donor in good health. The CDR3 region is CASSNPGGGLSYEQYF. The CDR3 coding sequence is TGTGCCAGCAGTAATCCCGGGGGAGGCCTCTCCTACGAGCAGTACTTC.